One T cell receptor beta chain is described in this entry. In the authors' workflow: How many nucleated cells were present was estimated from reference gene primer amplification. Using immunoSEQ multiplex PCR, the repertoire was profiled, and TCRdb retains in-frame clones only, with some absent. For V, J and clone size, that table is used; D and trimming come from the DNA. This sample has under 130,000 clones, with roughly 80% found just once. The data originate from a study of blood T cell repertoires in COVID-19. For the study at large: The United States, Italy and Spain were the sources of the acute and convalescent COVID-19 samples. T cells, B-cell-depleted T cells, or PBMCs provided the cDNA or gDNA that served as material.

Trimming removed 2 bases at V and 3 bases at J, with 15 bases between. The CDR3 runs to 16 residues. Germline CDR1 MGHRA, CDR2 YSYEKL. V is TRBV4-1 and J is TRBJ2-3, with a weak D call TRBD2 (6 bases). The TCR originated in a human donor in a cohort sampled during active COVID-19. Input material: peripheral blood. DNA of the CDR3: TGCGCCAGCAGCCAACTTATAGTCGGGGGAACAGATACGCAGTATTTT. Its protein is CASSQLIVGGTDTQYF.